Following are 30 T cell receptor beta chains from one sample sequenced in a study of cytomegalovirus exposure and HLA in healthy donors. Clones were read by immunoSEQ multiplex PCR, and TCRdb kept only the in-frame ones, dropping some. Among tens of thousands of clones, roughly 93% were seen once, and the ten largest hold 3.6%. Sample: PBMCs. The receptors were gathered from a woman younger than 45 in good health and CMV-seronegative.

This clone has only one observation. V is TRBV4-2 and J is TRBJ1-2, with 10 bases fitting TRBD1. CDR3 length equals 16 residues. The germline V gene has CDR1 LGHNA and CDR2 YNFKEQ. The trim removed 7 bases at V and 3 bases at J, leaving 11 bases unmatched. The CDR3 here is CASTKEGTGADYGYTF. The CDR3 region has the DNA TGTGCCAGCACCAAAGAGGGGACAGGGGCCGACTATGGCTACACCTTC.

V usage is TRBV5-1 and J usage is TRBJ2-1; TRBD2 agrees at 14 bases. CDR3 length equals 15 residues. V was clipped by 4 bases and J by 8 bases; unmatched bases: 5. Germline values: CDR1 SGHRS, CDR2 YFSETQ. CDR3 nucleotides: TGCGCCAGCAGCCCCGGGACTAGCGGGAGCGATGAGCAGTTCTTC. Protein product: CASSPGTSGSDEQFF.

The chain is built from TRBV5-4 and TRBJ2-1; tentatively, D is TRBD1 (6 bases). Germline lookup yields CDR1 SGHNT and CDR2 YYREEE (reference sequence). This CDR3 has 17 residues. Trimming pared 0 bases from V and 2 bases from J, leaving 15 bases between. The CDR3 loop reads CASSLVPRTGTYNEQFF. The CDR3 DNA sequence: TGTGCCAGCAGCTTGGTACCTCGAACAGGGACCTACAATGAGCAGTTCTTC.

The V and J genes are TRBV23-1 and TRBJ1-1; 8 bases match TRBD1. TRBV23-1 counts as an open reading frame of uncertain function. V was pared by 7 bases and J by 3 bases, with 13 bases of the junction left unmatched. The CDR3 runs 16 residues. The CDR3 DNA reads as TGCGCCAGCATAAACGACAGGGGATTCGAGGACACTGAAGCTTTCTTT. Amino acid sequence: CASINDRGFEDTEAFF.

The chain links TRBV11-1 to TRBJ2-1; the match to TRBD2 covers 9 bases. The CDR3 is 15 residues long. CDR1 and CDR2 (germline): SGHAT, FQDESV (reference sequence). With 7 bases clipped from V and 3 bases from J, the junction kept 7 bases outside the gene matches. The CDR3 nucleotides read TGTGCCAGCACAGGAACTAGCGGGTTCTACAATGAGCAGTTCTTC. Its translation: CASTGTSGFYNEQFF.

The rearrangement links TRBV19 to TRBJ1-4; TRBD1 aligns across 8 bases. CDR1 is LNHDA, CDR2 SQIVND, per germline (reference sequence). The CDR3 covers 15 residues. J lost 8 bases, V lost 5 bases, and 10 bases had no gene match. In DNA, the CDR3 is TGTGCCAGTAGTGACCAGACAGGGGTGGGGGAAAAACTGTTTTTT. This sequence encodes CASSDQTGVGEKLFF.

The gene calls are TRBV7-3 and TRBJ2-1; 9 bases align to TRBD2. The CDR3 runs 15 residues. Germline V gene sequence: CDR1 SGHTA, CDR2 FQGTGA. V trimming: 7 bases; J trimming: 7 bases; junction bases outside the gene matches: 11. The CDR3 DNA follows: TGTGCCAGCACCCCACTCGCGGGAGGGTTAAATGAGCAGTTCTTC. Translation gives CASTPLAGGLNEQFF. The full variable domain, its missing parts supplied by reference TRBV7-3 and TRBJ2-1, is GAGVSQTPSNKVTEKGKYVELRCDPISGHTALYWYRQSLGQGPEFLIYFQGTGAADDSGLPNDRFFAVRPEGSVSTLKIQRTERGDSAVYLCASTPLAGGLNEQFFGPGTRLTVL.

The CDR3 bases are TGTGCCAGCAAGAGGGCGGAGCAGTTCTTC. It is translated as CASKRAEQFF. This chain links TRBV2 with TRBJ2-1; D possibly corresponds to TRBD2 (5 bases). The CDR3 spans 10 residues. The V gene lost 7 bases and the J gene lost 10 bases, with 8 bases spanning the gap. Germline V gene lookup returns CDR1 SNHLY and CDR2 FYNNEI.

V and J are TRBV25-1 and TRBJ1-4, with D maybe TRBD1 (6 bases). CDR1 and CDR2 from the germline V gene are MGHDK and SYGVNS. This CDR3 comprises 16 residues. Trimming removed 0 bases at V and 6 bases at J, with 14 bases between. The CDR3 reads CASSEYRGGRDEKLFF. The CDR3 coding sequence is TGTGCCAGCAGTGAATATAGGGGGGGCAGAGATGAAAAACTGTTTTTT.

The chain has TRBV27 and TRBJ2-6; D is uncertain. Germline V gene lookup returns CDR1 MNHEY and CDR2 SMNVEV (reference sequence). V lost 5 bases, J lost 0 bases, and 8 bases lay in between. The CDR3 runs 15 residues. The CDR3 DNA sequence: TGTGCCAGCAGTACACACTACTCTGGGGCCAACGTCCTGACTTTC. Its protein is CASSTHYSGANVLTF.

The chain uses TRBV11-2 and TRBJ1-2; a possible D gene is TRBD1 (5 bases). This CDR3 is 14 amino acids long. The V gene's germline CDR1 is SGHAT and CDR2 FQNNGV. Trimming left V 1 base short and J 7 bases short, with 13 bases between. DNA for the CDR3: TGTGCCAGCAGCTTAGGGGGCAGCCCGAGTGGCTACACCTTC. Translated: CASSLGGSPSGYTF.

The CDR3 loop reads CASSGTGTGGNGGELFF. In nucleotides, the CDR3 is TGTGCCAGCAGCGGAACCGGGACAGGGGGGAATGGCGGGGAGCTGTTTTTT. V is TRBV9 and J is TRBJ2-2; 11 positions match TRBD1. CDR1 and CDR2 from the germline V gene are SGDLS and YYNGEE. V lost 3 bases and J lost 7; bases outside the gene matches: 11. This CDR3 has 17 amino acids.

In DNA form, the CDR3 reads TGTGCCAGCAGTTTAGTCAGAGGAGACCGTGGCTACACCTTC. It encodes CASSLVRGDRGYTF. This rearrangement joins TRBV28 to TRBJ1-2; D is uncertain. This CDR3 has 14 amino acids. Deletions cut 2 bases from V and 7 bases from J, with 14 bases between. The germline V gene encodes CDR1 MDHEN and CDR2 SYDVKM.

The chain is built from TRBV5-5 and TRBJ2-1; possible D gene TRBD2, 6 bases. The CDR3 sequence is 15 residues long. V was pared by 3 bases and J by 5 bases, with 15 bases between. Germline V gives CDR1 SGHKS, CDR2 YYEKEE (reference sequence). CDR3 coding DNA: TGTGCCAGCAGCTCCCGGGACGGAGGGCACAATGAGCAGTTCTTC. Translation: CASSSRDGGHNEQFF. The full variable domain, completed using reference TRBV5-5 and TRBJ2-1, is DAGVTQSPTHLIKTRGQQVTLRCSPISGHKSVSWYQQVLGQGPQFIFQYYEKEERGRGNFPDRFSARQFPNYSSELNVNALLLGDSALYLCASSSRDGGHNEQFFGPGTRLTVL.

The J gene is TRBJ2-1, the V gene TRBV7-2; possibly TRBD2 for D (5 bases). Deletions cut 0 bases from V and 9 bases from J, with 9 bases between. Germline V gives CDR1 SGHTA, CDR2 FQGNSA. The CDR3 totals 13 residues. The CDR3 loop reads CASSLAGVGEQFF. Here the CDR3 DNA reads TGTGCCAGCAGCTTAGCCGGGGTGGGTGAGCAGTTCTTC.

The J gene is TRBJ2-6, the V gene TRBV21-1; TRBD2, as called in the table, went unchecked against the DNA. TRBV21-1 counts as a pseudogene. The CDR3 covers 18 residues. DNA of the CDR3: TGTGCCAGCAGCATGGGTAGCGGCCTGGACCATGGGGCCAACGTCCTGACTTTC. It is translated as CASSMGSGLDHGANVLTF.

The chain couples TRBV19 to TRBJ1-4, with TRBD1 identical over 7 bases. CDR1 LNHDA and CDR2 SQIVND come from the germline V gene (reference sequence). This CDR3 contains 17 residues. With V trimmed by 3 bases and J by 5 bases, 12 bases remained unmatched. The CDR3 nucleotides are TGTGCCAGTAGTATGTATAACCTGGACAGGAAAAATGAAAAACTGTTTTTT. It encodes CASSMYNLDRKNEKLFF.

Here the CDR3 DNA reads TGTGCCAGTAGTCCCGGGGGACAGGGCCCCCATGAAAAACTGTTTTTT. Translated, it gives CASSPGGQGPHEKLFF. The chain couples TRBV19 to TRBJ1-4, with 9 bases aligning to TRBD1. The germline V gene encodes CDR1 LNHDA and CDR2 SQIVND (reference sequence). There are 16 residues in the CDR3. V was pared by 5 bases and J by 6 bases, with 10 bases of the junction left unmatched.

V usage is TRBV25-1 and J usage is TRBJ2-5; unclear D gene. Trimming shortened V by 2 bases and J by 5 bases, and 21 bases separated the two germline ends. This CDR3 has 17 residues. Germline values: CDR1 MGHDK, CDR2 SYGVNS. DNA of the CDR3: TGTGCCAGCAGTGAAAGGTTCGGTAGGTGGTTGCGGGAGACCCAGTACTTC. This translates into CASSERFGRWLRETQYF.

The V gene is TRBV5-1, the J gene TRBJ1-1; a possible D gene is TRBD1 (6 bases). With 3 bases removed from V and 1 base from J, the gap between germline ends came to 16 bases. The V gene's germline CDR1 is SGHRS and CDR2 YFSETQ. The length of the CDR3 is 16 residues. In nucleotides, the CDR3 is TGCGCCAGCAGCTCAAAAAACAGGGTGAGGAACACTGAAGCTTTCTTT. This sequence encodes CASSSKNRVRNTEAFF.

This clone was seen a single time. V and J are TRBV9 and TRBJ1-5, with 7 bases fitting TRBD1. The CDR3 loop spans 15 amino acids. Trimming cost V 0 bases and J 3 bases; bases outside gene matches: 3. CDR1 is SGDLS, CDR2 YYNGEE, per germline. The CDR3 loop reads CASSVGGTVNQPQHF. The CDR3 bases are TGTGCCAGCAGCGTAGGGGGGACAGTCAATCAGCCCCAGCATTTT.

In DNA form, the CDR3 reads TGTGCCAGTAGCGCGACAGCGACCGAAAAACTGTTTTTT. It codes for CASSATATEKLFF. The rearrangement joins TRBV19 to TRBJ1-4, with a possible D match to TRBD1 (5 bases). Germline V CDR1 and CDR2: LNHDA, SQIVND (reference sequence). The CDR3 loop spans 13 amino acids. V shed 6 bases and J shed 8 bases, with 13 bases lying between them.

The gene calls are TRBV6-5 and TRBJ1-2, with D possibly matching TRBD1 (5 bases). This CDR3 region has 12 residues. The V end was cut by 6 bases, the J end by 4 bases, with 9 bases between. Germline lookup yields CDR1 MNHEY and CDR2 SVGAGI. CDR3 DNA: TGTGCCAGCAGCCAGGGTACCTATGGCTACACCTTC. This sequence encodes CASSQGTYGYTF.

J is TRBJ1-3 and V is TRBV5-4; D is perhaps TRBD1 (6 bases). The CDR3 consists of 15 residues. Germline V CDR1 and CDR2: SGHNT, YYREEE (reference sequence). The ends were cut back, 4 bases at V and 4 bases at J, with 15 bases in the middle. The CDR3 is CASSLGASAGNTIYF. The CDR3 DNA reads TGTGCCAGCAGCCTGGGGGCTTCGGCAGGAAACACCATATATTTT.

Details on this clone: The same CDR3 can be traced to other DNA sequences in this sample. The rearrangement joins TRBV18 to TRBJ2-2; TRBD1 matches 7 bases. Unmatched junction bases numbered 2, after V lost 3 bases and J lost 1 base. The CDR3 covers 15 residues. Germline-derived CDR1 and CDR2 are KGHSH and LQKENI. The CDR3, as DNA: TGTGCCAGCTCACCGGGACAGAGGAACACCGGGGAGCTGTTTTTT. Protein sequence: CASSPGQRNTGELFF.

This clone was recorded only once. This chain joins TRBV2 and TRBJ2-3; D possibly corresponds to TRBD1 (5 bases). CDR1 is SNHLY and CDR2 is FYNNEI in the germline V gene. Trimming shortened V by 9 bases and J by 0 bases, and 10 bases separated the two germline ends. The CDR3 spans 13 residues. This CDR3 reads CARRQSSTDTQYF. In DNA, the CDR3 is TGTGCCAGGAGACAGAGCAGCACAGATACGCAGTATTTT.

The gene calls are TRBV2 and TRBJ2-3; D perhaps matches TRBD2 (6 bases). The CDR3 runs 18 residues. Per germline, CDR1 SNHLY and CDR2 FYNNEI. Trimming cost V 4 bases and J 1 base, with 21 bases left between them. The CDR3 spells CASSGSPEWEDGTDTQYF. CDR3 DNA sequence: TGTGCCAGCAGTGGATCCCCAGAGTGGGAGGATGGCACAGATACGCAGTATTTT.

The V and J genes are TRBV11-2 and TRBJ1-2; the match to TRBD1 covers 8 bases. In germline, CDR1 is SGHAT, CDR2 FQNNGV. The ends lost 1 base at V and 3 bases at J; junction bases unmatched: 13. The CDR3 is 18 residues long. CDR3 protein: CASSLGDPLQGEDYGYTF. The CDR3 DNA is TGTGCCAGCAGCTTAGGGGACCCCCTACAGGGGGAGGACTATGGCTACACCTTC.

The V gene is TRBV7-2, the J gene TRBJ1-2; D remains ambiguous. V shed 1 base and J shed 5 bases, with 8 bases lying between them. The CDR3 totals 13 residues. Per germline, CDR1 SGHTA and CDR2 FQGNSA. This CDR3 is CASSLGALYGYTF. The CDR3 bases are TGTGCCAGCAGCTTAGGGGCCCTTTATGGCTACACCTTC.

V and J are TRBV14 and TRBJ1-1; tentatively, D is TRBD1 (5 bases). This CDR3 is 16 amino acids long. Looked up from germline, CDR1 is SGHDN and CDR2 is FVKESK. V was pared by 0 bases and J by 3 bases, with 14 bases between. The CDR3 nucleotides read TGTGCCAGCAGCCAAGAATTGGAGGGGTTAGACACTGAAGCTTTCTTT. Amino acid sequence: CASSQELEGLDTEAFF.